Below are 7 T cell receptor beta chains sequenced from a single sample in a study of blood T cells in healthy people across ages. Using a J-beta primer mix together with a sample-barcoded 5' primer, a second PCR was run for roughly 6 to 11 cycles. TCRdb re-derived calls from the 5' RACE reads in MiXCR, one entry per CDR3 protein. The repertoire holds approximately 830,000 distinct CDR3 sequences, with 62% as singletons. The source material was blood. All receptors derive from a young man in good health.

The CDR3 sequence: CASSQVVRGGGGELFF. CDR3 coding DNA: TGTGCCAGCAGCCAAGTCGTCCGAGGGGGCGGCGGGGAGCTGTTTTTT. This chain uses TRBV4-2 with TRBJ2-2; TRBD1 agrees at 7 bases. This CDR3 comprises 16 residues. Per germline, CDR1 LGHNA and CDR2 YNFKEQ. V lost 1 base, J lost 7 bases, and 9 bases stayed unmatched.

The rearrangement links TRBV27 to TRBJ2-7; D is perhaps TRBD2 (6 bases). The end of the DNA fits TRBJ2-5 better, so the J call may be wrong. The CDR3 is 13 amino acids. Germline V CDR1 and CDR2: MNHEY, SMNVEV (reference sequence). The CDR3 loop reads CASRAGYRGTQYF. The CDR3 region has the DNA TGTGCCAGCAGGGCGGGGTACCGTGGGACCCAGTACTTC.

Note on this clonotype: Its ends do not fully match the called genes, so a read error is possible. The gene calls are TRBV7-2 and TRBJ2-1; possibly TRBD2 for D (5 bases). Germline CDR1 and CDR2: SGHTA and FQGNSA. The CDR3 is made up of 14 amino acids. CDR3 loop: CASSPGLNYNQQFF. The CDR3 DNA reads TGTGCCAGCAGCCCCGGACTGAATTACAATCAGCAGTTCTTC. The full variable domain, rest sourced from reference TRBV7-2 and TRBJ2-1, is GAGVSQSPSNKVTEKGKDVELRCDPISGHTALYWYRQSLGQGLEFLIYFQGNSAPDKSGLPSDRFSAERTGGSVSTLTIQRTQQEDSAVYLCASSPGLNYNQQFFGPGTRLTVL.

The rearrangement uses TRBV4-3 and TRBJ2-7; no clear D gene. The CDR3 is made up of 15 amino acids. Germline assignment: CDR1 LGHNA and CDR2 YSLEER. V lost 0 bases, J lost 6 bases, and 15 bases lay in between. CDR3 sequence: CASSQEYDLRGEQYF. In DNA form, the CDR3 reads TGCGCCAGCAGCCAAGAGTATGACCTTAGAGGCGAGCAGTACTTC.

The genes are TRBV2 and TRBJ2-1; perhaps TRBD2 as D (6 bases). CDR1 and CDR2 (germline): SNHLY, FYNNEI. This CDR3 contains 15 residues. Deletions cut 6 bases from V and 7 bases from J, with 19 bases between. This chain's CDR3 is CASSIPSGGANEQFF. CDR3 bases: TGTGCCAGCAGCATACCTAGTGGAGGGGCAAATGAGCAGTTCTTC. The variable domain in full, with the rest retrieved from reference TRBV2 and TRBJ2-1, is EPEVTQTPSHQVTQMGQEVILRCVPISNHLYFYWYRQILGQKVEFLVSFYNNEISEKSEIFDDQFSVERPDGSNFTLKIRSTKLEDSAMYFCASSIPSGGANEQFFGPGTRLTVL.

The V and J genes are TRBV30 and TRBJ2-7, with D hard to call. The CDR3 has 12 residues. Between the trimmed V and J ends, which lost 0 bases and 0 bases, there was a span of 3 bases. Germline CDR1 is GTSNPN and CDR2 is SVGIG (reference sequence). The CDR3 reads CAWSVSSYEQYF. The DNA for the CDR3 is TGTGCCTGGAGTGTGAGCTCCTACGAGCAGTACTTC.

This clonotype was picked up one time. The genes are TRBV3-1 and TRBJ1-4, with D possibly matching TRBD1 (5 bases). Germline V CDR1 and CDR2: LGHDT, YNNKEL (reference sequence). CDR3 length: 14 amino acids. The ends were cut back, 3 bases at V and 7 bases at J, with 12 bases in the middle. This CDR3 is CASSQGRGSEKLFF. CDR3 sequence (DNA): TGTGCCAGCAGCCAGGGACGGGGGAGTGAAAAACTGTTTTTT.